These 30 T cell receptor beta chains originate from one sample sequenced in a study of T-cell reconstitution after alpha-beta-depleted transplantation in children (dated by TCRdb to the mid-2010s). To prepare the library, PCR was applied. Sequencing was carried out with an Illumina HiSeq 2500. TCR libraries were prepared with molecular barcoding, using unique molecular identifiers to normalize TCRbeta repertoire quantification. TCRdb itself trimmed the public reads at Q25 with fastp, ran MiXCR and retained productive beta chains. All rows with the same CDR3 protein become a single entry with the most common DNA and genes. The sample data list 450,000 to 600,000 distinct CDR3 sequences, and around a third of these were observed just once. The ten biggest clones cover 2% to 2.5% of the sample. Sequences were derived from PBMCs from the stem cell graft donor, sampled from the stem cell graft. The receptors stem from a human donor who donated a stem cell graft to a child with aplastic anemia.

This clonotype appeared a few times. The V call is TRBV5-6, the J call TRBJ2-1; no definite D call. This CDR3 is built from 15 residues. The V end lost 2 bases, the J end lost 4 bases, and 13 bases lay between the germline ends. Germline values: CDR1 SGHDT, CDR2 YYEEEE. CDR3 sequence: CASSFSRLEYNEQFF. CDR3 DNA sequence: TGTGCCAGCAGCTTCAGCCGCCTAGAATACAATGAGCAGTTCTTC.

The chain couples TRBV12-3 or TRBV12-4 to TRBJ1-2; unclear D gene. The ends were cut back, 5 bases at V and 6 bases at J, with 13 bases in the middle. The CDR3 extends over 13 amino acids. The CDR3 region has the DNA TGTGCCAGCAGTCCACGGTGGAGGAATGGCTACACCTTC. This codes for CASSPRWRNGYTF.

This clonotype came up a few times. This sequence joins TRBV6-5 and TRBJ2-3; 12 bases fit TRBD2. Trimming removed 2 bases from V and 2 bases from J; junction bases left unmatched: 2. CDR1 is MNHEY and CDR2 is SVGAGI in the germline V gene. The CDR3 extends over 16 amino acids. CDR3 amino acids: CASSYGLAGITDTQYF. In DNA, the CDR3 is TGTGCCAGCAGTTACGGACTAGCGGGAATCACAGATACGCAGTATTTT.

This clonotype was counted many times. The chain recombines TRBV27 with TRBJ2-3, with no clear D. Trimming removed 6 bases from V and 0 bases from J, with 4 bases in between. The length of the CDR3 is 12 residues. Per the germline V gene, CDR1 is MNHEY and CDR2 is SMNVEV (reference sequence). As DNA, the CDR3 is TGTGCCAGCAGATCTAGCACAGATACGCAGTATTTT. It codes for CASRSSTDTQYF.

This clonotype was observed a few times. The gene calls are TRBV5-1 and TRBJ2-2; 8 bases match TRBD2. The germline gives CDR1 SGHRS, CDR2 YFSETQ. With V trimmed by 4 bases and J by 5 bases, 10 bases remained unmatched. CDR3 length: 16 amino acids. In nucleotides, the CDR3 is TGCGCCAGCAGCCCTGCGTCTAGCGGGCTTACCGGGGAGCTGTTTTTT. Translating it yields CASSPASSGLTGELFF. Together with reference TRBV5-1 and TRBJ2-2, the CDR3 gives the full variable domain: KAGVTQTPRYLIKTRGQQVTLSCSPISGHRSVSWYQQTPGQGLQFLFEYFSETQRNKGNFPGRFSGRQFSNSRSEMNVSTLELGDSALYLCASSPASSGLTGELFFGEGSRLTVL.

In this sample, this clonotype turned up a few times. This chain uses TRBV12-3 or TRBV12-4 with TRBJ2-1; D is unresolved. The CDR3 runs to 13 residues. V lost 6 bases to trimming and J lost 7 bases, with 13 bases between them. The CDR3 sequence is CASSLIEHNEQFF. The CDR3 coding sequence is TGTGCCAGCAGCCTGATCGAGCATAATGAGCAGTTCTTC.

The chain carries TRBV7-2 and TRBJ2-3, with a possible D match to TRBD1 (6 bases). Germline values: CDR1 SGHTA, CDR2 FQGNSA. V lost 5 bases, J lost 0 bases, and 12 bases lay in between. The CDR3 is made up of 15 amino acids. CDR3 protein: CASSHPGESTDTQYF. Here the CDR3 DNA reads TGTGCCAGCAGCCACCCAGGGGAAAGCACAGATACGCAGTATTTT.

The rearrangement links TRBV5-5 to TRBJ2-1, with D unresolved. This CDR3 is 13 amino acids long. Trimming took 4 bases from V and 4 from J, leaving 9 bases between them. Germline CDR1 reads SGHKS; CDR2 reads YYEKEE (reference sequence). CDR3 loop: CASSKELYNEQFF. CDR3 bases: TGTGCCAGCAGCAAGGAACTATACAATGAGCAGTTCTTC.

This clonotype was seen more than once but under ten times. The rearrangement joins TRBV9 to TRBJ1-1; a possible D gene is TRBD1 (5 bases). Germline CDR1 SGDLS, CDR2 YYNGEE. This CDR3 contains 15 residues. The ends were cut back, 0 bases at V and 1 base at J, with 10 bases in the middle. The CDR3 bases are TGTGCCAGCAGCGTAGTCGGGGCAGCGAACACTGAAGCTTTCTTT. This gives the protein CASSVVGAANTEAFF. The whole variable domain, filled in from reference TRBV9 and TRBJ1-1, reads DSGVTQTPKHLITATGQRVTLRCSPRSGDLSVYWYQQSLDQGLQFLIQYYNGEERAKGNILERFSAQQFPDLHSELNLSSLELGDSALYFCASSVVGAANTEAFFGQGTRLTVV.

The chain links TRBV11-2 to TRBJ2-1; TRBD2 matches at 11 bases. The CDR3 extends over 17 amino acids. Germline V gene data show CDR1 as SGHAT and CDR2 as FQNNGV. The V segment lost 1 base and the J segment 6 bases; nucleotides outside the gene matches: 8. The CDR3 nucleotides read TGTGCCAGCAGCTTAGTCTATAGCGGGAGGGCCGGCAATGAGCAGTTCTTC. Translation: CASSLVYSGRAGNEQFF. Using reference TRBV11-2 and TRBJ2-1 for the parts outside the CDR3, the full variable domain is EAGVAQSPRYKIIEKRQSVAFWCNPISGHATLYWYQQILGQGPKLLIQFQNNGVVDDSQLPKDRFSAERLKGVDSTLKIQPAKLEDSAVYLCASSLVYSGRAGNEQFFGPGTRLTVL.

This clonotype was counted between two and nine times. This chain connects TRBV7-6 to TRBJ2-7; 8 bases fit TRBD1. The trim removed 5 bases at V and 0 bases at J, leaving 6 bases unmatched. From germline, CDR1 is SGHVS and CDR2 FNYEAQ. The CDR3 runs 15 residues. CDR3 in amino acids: CASSRGQANSYEQYF. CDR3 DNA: TGTGCCAGCAGCCGGGGACAGGCCAACTCCTACGAGCAGTACTTC.

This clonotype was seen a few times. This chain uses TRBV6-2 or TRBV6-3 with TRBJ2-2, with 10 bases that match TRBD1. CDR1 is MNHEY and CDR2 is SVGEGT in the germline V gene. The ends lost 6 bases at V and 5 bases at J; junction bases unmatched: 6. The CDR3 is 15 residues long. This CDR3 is CASSDRGLGTGELFF. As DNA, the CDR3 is TGTGCCAGCAGCGACAGGGGGCTCGGAACCGGGGAGCTGTTTTTT.

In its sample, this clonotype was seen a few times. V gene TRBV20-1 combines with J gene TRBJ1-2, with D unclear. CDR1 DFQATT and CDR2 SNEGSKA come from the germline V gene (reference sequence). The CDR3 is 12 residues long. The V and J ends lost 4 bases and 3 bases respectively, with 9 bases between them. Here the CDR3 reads CSATTVDYGYTF. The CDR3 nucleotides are TGCAGTGCTACCACAGTGGACTATGGCTACACCTTC.

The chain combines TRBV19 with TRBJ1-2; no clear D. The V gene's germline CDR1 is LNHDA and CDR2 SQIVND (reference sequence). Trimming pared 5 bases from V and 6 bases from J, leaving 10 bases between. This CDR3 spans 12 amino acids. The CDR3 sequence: CASSPRTDGYTF. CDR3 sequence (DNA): TGTGCCAGTAGTCCCAGGACGGATGGCTACACCTTC.

The CDR3 bases are TGTGCCAGCCAATTCTGGGGGGGAGCCCAGCTGGGCTACGAGCAGTACTTC. Amino acids: CASQFWGGAQLGYEQYF. The chain is built from TRBV5-5 and TRBJ2-7; 7 bases are a match to TRBD2. Germline V gene lookup returns CDR1 SGHKS and CDR2 YYEKEE (reference sequence). This CDR3 comprises 17 residues. J was trimmed by 3 bases and V by 7 bases; bases with no gene match: 19. Using reference TRBV5-5 and TRBJ2-7 for the parts outside the CDR3, the full variable domain is DAGVTQSPTHLIKTRGQQVTLRCSPISGHKSVSWYQQVLGQGPQFIFQYYEKEERGRGNFPDRFSARQFPNYSSELNVNALLLGDSALYLCASQFWGGAQLGYEQYFGPGTRLTVT.

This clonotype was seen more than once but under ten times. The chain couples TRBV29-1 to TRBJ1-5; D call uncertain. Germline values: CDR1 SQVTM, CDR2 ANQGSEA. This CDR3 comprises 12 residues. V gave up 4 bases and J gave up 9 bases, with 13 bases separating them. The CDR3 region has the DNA TGCAGCGTTGGGGAAGCGACGGGGCCCCAGCATTTT. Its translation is CSVGEATGPQHF.

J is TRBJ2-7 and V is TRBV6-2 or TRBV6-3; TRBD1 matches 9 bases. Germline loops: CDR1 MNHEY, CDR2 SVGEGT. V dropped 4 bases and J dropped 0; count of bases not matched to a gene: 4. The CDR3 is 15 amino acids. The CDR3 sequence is CASSSGTGFSYEQYV. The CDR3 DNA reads TGTGCCAGCAGTTCCGGGACAGGGTTCTCCTACGAGCAGTACGTC.

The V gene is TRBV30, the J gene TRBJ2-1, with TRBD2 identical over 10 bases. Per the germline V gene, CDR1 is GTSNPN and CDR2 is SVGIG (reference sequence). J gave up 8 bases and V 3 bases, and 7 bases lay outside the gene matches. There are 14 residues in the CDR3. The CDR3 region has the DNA TGTGCCTGGAGAAGGAGCGGGAGGGCCCATGAGCAGTTCTTC. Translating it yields CAWRRSGRAHEQFF.

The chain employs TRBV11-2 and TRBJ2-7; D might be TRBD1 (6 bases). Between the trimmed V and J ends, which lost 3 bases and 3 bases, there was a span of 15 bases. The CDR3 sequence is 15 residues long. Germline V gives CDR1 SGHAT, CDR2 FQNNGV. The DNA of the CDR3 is TGTGCCAGCAGCTTCAATGAGGGACACTTCTACGAGCAGTACGTC. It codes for CASSFNEGHFYEQYV.

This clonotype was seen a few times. CDR3 nucleotides: TGTGCCAGCACTCAACAGGGGCTTGAAGCTTTCTTT. It yields the protein CASTQQGLEAFF. V is TRBV12-3 or TRBV12-4 and J is TRBJ1-1; 7 nucleotides match TRBD1. This CDR3 contains 12 residues. Losses at the gene ends were 7 bases for V and 7 bases for J; bases not matched to a gene: 6.

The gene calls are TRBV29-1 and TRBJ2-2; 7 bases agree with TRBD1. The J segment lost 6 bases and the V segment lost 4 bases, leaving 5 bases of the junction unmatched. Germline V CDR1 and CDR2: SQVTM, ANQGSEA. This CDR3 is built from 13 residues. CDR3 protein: CSVGQGQSGELFF. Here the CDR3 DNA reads TGCAGCGTTGGGCAGGGACAGTCCGGGGAGCTGTTTTTT.

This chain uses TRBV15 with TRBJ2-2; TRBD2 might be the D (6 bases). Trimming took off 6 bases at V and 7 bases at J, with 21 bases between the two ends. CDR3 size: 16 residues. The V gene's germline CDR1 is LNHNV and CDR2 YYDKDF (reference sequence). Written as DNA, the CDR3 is TGTGCCACCAGTTTGGCTACGGCTAGCGTTTTCGGGGAGCTGTTTTTT. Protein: CATSLATASVFGELFF.

CDR3: CASSLSGTGQETQYF. CDR3 in DNA: TGTGCCAGCAGTTTATCCGGGACAGGTCAAGAGACCCAGTACTTC. This chain links TRBV27 with TRBJ2-5, with 8 bases aligning to TRBD1. This CDR3 has 15 residues. V trimming: 0 bases; J trimming: 2 bases; junction bases outside the gene matches: 2. Looked up from germline, CDR1 is MNHEY and CDR2 is SMNVEV (reference sequence).

The CDR3 nucleotides are TGTGCCAGCAGTCTCCTTATTACGGTCGGGGAGCTGTTTTTT. Protein sequence: CASSLLITVGELFF. The chain combines TRBV28 with TRBJ2-2; D unclear. Trimming removed 5 bases from V and 7 bases from J, with 14 bases in between. The CDR3 extends over 14 amino acids. Germline values: CDR1 MDHEN, CDR2 SYDVKM.

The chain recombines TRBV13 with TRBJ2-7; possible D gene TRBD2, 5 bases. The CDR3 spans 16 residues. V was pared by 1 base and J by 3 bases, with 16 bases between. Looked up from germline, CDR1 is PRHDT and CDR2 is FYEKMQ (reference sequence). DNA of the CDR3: TGTGCCAGCAGCTTAGCGAGGGAAAAGGGCCTCTACGAGCAGTACTTC. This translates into CASSLAREKGLYEQYF.

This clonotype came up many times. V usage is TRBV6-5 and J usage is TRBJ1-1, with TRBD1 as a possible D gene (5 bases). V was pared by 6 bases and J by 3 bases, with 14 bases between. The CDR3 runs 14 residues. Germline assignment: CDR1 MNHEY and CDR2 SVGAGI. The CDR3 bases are TGTGCCAGCAGGCCGCGGGGGGTGGACACTGAAGCTTTCTTT. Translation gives CASRPRGVDTEAFF.

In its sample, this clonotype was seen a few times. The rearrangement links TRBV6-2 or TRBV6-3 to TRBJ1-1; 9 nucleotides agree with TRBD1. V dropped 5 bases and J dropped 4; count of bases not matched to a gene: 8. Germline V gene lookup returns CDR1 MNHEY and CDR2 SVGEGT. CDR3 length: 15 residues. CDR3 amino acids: CASSSTGTGSTEAFF. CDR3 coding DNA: TGTGCCAGCAGTAGTACCGGGACAGGGAGCACTGAAGCTTTCTTT.

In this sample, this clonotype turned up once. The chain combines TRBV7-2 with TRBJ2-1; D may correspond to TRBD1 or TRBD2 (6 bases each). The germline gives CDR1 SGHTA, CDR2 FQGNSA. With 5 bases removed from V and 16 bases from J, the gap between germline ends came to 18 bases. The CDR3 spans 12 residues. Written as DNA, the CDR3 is TGTGCCAGCAGCCACAGGAGGGGGGCGCAATTCTTC. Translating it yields CASSHRRGAQFF.

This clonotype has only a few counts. The CDR3 region is CASSGVGVGFNEQFF. In nucleotides, the CDR3 is TGCGCCAGCAGCGGGGTGGGCGTAGGGTTCAATGAGCAGTTCTTC. This chain connects TRBV5-1 to TRBJ2-1; D ambiguous. V was pared by 4 bases and J by 6 bases, with 17 bases between. The germline CDR1 and CDR2 sequences are SGHRS and YFSETQ. This CDR3 is 15 amino acids long.

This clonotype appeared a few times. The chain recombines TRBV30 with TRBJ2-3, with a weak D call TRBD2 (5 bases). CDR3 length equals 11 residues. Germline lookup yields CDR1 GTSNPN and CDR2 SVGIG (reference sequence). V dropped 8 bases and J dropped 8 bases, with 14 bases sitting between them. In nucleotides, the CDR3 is TGTGCCACTCCCTTGGGAGTTACGCAGTATTTT. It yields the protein CATPLGVTQYF. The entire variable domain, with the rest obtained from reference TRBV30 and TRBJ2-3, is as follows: SQTIHQWPATLVQPVGSPLSLECTVEGTSNPNLYWYRQAAGRGLQLLFYSVGIGQISSEVPQNLSASRPQDRQFILSSKKLLLSDSGFYLCATPLGVTQYFGPGTRLTVL.